This T cell receptor beta chain originates from a study of PD-L1 blockade in urothelial cancer. Study context: There were a median of around 140,000 T cells in blood samples.

The time point was: pretreatment peripheral blood. The cohort comprised individuals with locally advanced or metastatic urothelial carcinoma. V lost 6 bases and J lost 4, with 24 bases in between. This CDR3 spans 17 amino acids. CDR1 is LNHDA, CDR2 SQIVND, per germline (reference sequence). Measured with immunoSEQ multiplex PCR; TCRdb has only the in-frame clones, and not every one. This sample carries roughly 55,000 clones, 85% to 90% of them seen once, and the ten largest clones take approximately 20%. Sequenced material: PBMCs, taken around atezolizumab (anti-PD-L1) treatment. This sequence originates from a man between 60 and 70 years old with urothelial cancer. The chain joins TRBV19 to TRBJ1-2; tentative D call: TRBD1 (6 bases). CDR3 amino acids: CASRLMRRGGASYGYTF. CDR3 bases: TGTGCCAGTAGGCTAATGCGCCGGGGGGGCGCCAGCTATGGCTACACCTTC.